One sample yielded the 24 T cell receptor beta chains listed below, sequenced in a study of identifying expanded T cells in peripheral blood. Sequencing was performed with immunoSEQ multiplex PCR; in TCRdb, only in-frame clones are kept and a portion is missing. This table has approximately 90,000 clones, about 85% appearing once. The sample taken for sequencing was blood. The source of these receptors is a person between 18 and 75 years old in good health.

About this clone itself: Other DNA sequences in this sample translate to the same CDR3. CDR3 residues: CASSRDRGEGYTF. CDR3 DNA: TGTGCCAGCAGCCGGGATAGGGGGGAGGGCTACACCTTC. The rearrangement joins TRBV5-7 to TRBJ1-2, with a weak D call TRBD1 (6 bases). TRBV5-7 is identified as an open reading frame with a role that is uncertain. The CDR3 is 13 residues long. Trimming cost V 4 bases and J 8 bases, with 15 bases left between them.

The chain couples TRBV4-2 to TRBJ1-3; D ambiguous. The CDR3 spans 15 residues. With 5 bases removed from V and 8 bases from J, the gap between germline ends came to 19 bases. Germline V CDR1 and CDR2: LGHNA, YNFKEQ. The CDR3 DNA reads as TGTGCCAGCAGCTTGCTGGGCGCGGGGTGGGACACCATATATTTT. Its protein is CASSLLGAGWDTIYF.

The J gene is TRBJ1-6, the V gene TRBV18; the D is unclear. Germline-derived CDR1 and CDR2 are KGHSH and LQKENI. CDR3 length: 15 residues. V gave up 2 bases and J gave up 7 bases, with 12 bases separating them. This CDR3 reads CASSPRATGNSPLHF. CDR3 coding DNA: TGTGCCAGCTCACCAAGGGCCACTGGAAATTCACCCCTCCACTTT. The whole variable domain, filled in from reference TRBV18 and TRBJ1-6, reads NAGVMQNPRHLVRRRGQEARLRCSPMKGHSHVYWYRQLPEEGLKFMVYLQKENIIDESGMPKERFSAEFPKEGPSILRIQQVVRGDSAAYFCASSPRATGNSPLHFGNGTRLTVT.

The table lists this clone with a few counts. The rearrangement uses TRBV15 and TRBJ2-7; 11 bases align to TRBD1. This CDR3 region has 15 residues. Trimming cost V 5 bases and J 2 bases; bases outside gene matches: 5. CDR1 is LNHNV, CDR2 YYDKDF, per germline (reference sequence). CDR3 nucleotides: TGTGCCACCAGCGAGGGACAGGGGGGAACCTACGAGCAGTACTTC. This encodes CATSEGQGGTYEQYF.

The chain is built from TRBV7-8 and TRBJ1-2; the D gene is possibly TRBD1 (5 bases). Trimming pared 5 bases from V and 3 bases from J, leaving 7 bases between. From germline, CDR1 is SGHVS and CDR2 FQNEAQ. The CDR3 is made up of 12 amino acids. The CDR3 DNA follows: TGTGCCAGCAGCCGGGACTACTATGGCTACACCTTC. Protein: CASSRDYYGYTF.

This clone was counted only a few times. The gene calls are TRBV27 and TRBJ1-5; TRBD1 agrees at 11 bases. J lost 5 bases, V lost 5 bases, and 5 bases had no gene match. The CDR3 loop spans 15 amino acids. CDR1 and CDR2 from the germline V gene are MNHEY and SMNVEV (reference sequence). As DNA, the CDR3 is TGTGCCAGCAGTCGGACAGGGGGCTCTTATCAGCCCCAGCATTTT. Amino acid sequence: CASSRTGGSYQPQHF.

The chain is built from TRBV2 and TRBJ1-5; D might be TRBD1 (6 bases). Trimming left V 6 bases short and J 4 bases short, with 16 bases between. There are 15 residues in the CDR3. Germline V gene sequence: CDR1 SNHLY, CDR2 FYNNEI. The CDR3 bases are TGTGCCAGCAGCCCAAGGAGGGGGACGAATCAGCCCCAGCATTTT. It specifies CASSPRRGTNQPQHF.

The CDR3 DNA sequence: TGTGCCAGCAGCCCAGGGTTCGGGGGGCACTATGGCTACACCTTC. Translation gives CASSPGFGGHYGYTF. The V and J genes are TRBV7-2 and TRBJ1-2; maybe TRBD1 (6 bases). The CDR3 spans 15 residues. Germline CDR1 and CDR2: SGHTA and FQGNSA. Between the trimmed V and J ends, which lost 5 bases and 3 bases, there was a span of 16 bases.

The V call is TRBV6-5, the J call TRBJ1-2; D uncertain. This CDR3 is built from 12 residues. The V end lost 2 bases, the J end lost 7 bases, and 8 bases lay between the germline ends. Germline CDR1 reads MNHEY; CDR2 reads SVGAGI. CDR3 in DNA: TGTGCCAGCAGTTACGGCGCTCGTGGCTACACCTTC. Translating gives CASSYGARGYTF.

The CDR3 is CASSLERGQGNYGYTF. The CDR3 DNA sequence: TGTGCCAGCAGCTTGGAAAGGGGACAGGGAAACTATGGCTACACCTTC. This chain links TRBV5-4 with TRBJ1-2; 9 positions agree with TRBD1. The germline V gene has CDR1 SGHNT and CDR2 YYREEE (reference sequence). Trimming removed 0 bases from V and 2 bases from J; junction bases left unmatched: 5. This CDR3 comprises 16 residues.

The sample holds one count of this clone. In DNA, the CDR3 is TGCGCCAGCACGGAAACGACAGGGATCGGCGAGCAGTACTTC. Translating it yields CASTETTGIGEQYF. V usage is TRBV5-1 and J usage is TRBJ2-7, with 7 bases matching TRBD1. The V gene end was trimmed by 6 bases and the J gene end by 6 bases; junction bases not matched to a gene: 12. From germline, CDR1 is SGHRS and CDR2 YFSETQ. The CDR3 covers 14 residues.

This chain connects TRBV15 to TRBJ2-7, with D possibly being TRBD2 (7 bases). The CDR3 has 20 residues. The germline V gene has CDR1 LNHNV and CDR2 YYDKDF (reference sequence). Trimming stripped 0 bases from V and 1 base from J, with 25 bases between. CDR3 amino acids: CATSRDYGGPAVHPSYEQYF. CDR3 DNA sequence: TGTGCCACCAGCAGAGATTACGGGGGGCCCGCAGTCCACCCTTCCTACGAGCAGTACTTC. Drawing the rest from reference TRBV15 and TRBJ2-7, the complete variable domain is DAMVIQNPRYQVTQFGKPVTLSCSQTLNHNVMYWYQQKSSQAPKLLFHYYDKDFNNEADTPDNFQSRRPNTSFCFLDIRSPGLGDTAMYLCATSRDYGGPAVHPSYEQYFGPGTRLTVT.

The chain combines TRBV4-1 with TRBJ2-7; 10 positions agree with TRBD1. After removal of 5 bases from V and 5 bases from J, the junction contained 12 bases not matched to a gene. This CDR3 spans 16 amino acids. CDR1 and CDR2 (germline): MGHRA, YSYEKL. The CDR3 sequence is CASSKLSTGGLDEQYF. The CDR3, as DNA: TGCGCCAGCAGCAAACTTTCGACAGGGGGCTTAGACGAGCAGTACTTC.

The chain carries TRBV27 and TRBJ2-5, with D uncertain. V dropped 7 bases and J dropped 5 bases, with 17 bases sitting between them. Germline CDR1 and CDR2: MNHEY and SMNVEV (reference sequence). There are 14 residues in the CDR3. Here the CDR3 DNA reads TGTGCCAGCAAAGGTTCGGCGGTATTGGAGACCCAGTACTTC. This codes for CASKGSAVLETQYF.

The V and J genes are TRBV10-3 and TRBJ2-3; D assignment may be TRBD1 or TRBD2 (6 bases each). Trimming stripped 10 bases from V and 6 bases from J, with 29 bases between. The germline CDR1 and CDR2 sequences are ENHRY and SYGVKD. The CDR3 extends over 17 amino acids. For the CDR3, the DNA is TGTGCCAGCAGCGTCCGAGGGGGGCCTGGGGTGGACGATACGCAGTATTTT. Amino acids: CASSVRGGPGVDDTQYF.

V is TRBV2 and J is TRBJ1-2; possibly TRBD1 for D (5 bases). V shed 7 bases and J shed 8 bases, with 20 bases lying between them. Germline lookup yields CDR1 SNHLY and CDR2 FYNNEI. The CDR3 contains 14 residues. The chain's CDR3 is CASIGAGKFQGYTF. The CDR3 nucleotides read TGTGCCAGCATTGGGGCAGGGAAGTTTCAGGGCTACACCTTC. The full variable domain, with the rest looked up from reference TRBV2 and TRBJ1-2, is EPEVTQTPSHQVTQMGQEVILRCVPISNHLYFYWYRQILGQKVEFLVSFYNNEISEKSEIFDDQFSVERPDGSNFTLKIRSTKLEDSAMYFCASIGAGKFQGYTFGSGTRLTVV.

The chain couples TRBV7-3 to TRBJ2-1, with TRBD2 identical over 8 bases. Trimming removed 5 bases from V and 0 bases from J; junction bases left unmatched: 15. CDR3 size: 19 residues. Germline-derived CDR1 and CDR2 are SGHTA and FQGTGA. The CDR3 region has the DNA TGTGCCAGCAGCAGGTACCCTGCGGGGGGCGAAGACTCCTACAATGAGCAGTTCTTC. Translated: CASSRYPAGGEDSYNEQFF.

The CDR3 region is CASRNGLSGTDTQYF. DNA of the CDR3: TGTGCCAGCAGGAACGGACTTTCGGGCACAGATACGCAGTATTTT. The chain uses TRBV6-5 and TRBJ2-3, with TRBD2 as a possible D gene (5 bases). The CDR3 totals 15 residues. Trimming shortened V by 6 bases and J by 1 base, and 14 bases separated the two germline ends. Germline-derived CDR1 and CDR2 are MNHEY and SVGAGI.

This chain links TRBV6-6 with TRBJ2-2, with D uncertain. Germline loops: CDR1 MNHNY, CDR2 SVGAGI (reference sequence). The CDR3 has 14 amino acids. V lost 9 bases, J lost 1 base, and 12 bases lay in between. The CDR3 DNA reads TGTGCCAGTGAGCTGTCTGGGAACACCGGGGAGCTGTTTTTT. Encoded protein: CASELSGNTGELFF.

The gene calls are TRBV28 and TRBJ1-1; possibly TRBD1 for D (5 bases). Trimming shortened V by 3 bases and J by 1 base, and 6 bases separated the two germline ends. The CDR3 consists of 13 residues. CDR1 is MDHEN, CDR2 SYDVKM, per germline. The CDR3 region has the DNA TGTGCCAGCAGTTTTCAGGGGAACACTGAAGCTTTCTTT. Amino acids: CASSFQGNTEAFF. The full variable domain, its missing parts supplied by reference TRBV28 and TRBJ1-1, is DVKVTQSSRYLVKRTGEKVFLECVQDMDHENMFWYRQDPGLGLRLIYFSYDVKMKEKGDIPEGYSVSREKKERFSLILESASTNQTSMYLCASSFQGNTEAFFGQGTRLTVV.

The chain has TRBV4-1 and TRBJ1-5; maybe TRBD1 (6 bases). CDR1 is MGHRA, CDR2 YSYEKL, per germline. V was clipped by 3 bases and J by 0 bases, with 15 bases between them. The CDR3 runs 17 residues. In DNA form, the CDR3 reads TGCGCCAGCAGCCAGGTGACCGGGACAATTAGCAATCAGCCCCAGCATTTT. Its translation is CASSQVTGTISNQPQHF.

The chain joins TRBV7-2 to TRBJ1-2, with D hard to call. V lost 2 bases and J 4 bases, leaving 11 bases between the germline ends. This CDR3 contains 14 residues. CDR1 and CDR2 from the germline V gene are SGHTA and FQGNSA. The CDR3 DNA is TGTGCCAGCAGCTTACCTATCCGGGTCTATGGCTACACCTTC. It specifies CASSLPIRVYGYTF.

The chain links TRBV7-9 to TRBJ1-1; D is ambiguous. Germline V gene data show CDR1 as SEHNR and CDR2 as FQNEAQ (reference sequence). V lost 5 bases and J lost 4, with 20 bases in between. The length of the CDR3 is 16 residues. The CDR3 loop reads CASSPPYEPEGTEAFF. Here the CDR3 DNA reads TGTGCCAGCAGCCCACCATATGAGCCGGAGGGCACTGAAGCTTTCTTT.

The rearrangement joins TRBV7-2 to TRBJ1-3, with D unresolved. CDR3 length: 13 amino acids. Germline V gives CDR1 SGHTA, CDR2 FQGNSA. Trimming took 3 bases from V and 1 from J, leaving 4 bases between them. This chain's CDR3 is CASSFPSGNTIYF. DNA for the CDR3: TGTGCCAGCAGCTTTCCTTCTGGAAACACCATATATTTT. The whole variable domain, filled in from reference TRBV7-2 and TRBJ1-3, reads GAGVSQSPSNKVTEKGKDVELRCDPISGHTALYWYRQSLGQGLEFLIYFQGNSAPDKSGLPSDRFSAERTGGSVSTLTIQRTQQEDSAVYLCASSFPSGNTIYFGEGSWLTVV.